The 4 T cell receptor beta chains reported below all come from one sample, sequenced in a study of radiation and T cells in renal cell carcinoma. The time point was: baseline pretreatment blood. Treatment given: 15 Gy SBRT to primary tumor, nephrectomy 4 weeks later. TCRdb keeps only in-frame clones here, not all; method: immunoSEQ multiplex PCR. The sample holds tens of thousands of clones, more than 60% seen once. The sample was blood, taken from a patient whose treatment included radiotherapy and nephrectomy. These receptors all come from a man aged 55 to 69 with renal cell carcinoma.

The rearrangement links TRBV4-1 to TRBJ1-2; TRBD1 might be the D (6 bases). Germline CDR1 reads MGHRA; CDR2 reads YSYEKL. The CDR3 loop spans 15 amino acids. Trimming shortened V by 3 bases and J by 7 bases, and 18 bases separated the two germline ends. The CDR3, as DNA: TGCGCCAGCAGCCACCCCGACAGGTCCCCACTTGGCTACACCTTC. Translating gives CASSHPDRSPLGYTF.

V gene TRBV11-3 combines with J gene TRBJ1-3; 8 nucleotides line up with TRBD1. Germline V gene sequence: CDR1 SGHNT, CDR2 YENEEA. The ends lost 4 bases at V and 1 base at J; junction bases unmatched: 12. The CDR3 contains 18 residues. The CDR3 sequence: CASSSRDRLTISGNTIYF. DNA for the CDR3: TGTGCCAGCAGCTCTCGGGACAGGCTAACTATTTCTGGAAACACCATATATTTT.

The chain joins TRBV23-1 to TRBJ1-5, with D unresolved. TRBV23-1 is given ORF status, its function remaining uncertain. The CDR3 loop spans 9 amino acids. The CDR3 nucleotides read TGCCATAGCAATCAGCCCCAGCATTTT. It specifies CHSNQPQHF.

In nucleotides, the CDR3 is TGTGCCAGCAGCCACCGGCCGGGACAGGGGTTGGAGGGCTACACCTTC. It encodes CASSHRPGQGLEGYTF. V is TRBV4-2 and J is TRBJ1-2, with 10 bases that match TRBD1. The length of the CDR3 is 16 residues. V trimming: 3 bases; J trimming: 8 bases; junction bases outside the gene matches: 12. The germline CDR1 and CDR2 sequences are LGHNA and YNFKEQ.